The 13 T cell receptor beta chains below all came from one sample that was sequenced in a study of CD8 T cells in Susac syndrome. With random hexamers, reverse transcription was performed on roughly 0.45 to 1 ug of RNA. Via MiXCR, TCRdb re-called the immunoSEQ multiplex PCR reads, giving one row per CDR3 protein. The profile shows 330,000 or so distinct CDR3 sequences, 70% to 90% of them singletons. Sample: CD8+ T cells from PBMCs. The receptors originated from a human donor with multiple sclerosis.

The V and J genes are TRBV6-2 or TRBV6-3 and TRBJ2-1; D is unclear. CDR1 MNHEY and CDR2 SVGEGT come from the germline V gene. The CDR3 is 13 amino acids. V gave up 4 bases and J gave up 0 bases, with 4 bases separating them. The CDR3: CASSSASYNEQFF. CDR3 DNA: TGTGCCAGCAGTTCCGCCTCCTACAATGAGCAGTTCTTC.

This clonotype was observed a single time. The V call is TRBV20-1, the J call TRBJ2-3; D may match TRBD1 or TRBD2 (6 bases each). Deletions cut 1 base from V and 5 bases from J, with 22 bases between. The CDR3 is 17 residues long. Germline lookup yields CDR1 DFQATT and CDR2 SNEGSKA (reference sequence). CDR3 DNA sequence: TGCAGTGCTAGAGCCCCGGTGATGGGGGGCCAGGGAGATACGCAGTATTTT. Encoded protein: CSARAPVMGGQGDTQYF.

The V and J genes are TRBV9 and TRBJ2-1; D perhaps matches TRBD2 (6 bases). CDR1 is SGDLS and CDR2 is YYNGEE in the germline V gene. With 6 bases removed from V and 4 bases from J, the gap between germline ends came to 8 bases. This CDR3 is 12 amino acids long. CDR3 in amino acids: CASTSVYNEQFF. The CDR3 nucleotides read TGTGCCAGCACTAGCGTGTACAATGAGCAGTTCTTC. The variable domain in full, completed from reference TRBV9 and TRBJ2-1, reads DSGVTQTPKHLITATGQRVTLRCSPRSGDLSVYWYQQSLDQGLQFLIQYYNGEERAKGNILERFSAQQFPDLHSELNLSSLELGDSALYFCASTSVYNEQFFGPGTRLTVL.

This chain links TRBV9 with TRBJ2-7, with TRBD2 matching 15 bases. The CDR3 covers 17 residues. The ends lost 4 bases at V and 5 bases at J; junction bases unmatched: 10. Germline V lookup: CDR1 SGDLS, CDR2 YYNGEE. The CDR3 spells CASSLGLAGGPWDEQYF. DNA for the CDR3: TGTGCCAGCAGCCTCGGACTAGCGGGAGGGCCTTGGGACGAGCAGTACTTC.

V and J are TRBV7-3 and TRBJ2-5; TRBD1 matches at 7 bases. Germline V gives CDR1 SGHTA, CDR2 FQGTGA. The CDR3 extends over 15 amino acids. J gave up 4 bases and V 2 bases, and 7 bases lay outside the gene matches. In nucleotides, the CDR3 is TGTGCCAGCAGCTTACTGGCAGGGGGAGCAGAGACCCAGTACTTC. Translating it yields CASSLLAGGAETQYF. The full variable domain, rest sourced from reference TRBV7-3 and TRBJ2-5, is GAGVSQTPSNKVTEKGKYVELRCDPISGHTALYWYRQSLGQGPEFLIYFQGTGAADDSGLPNDRFFAVRPEGSVSTLKIQRTERGDSAVYLCASSLLAGGAETQYFGPGTRLLVL.

This chain links TRBV7-9 with TRBJ1-1; D remains ambiguous. The CDR3 contains 15 residues. CDR1 SEHNR and CDR2 FQNEAQ come from the germline V gene (reference sequence). Trimming pared 4 bases from V and 0 bases from J, leaving 12 bases between. The DNA of the CDR3 is TGTGCCAGCAGCTCGAACGAGGATTTGAACACTGAAGCTTTCTTT. Translating gives CASSSNEDLNTEAFF.

The rearrangement uses TRBV28 and TRBJ2-7, with D maybe TRBD2 (6 bases). Germline V lookup: CDR1 MDHEN, CDR2 SYDVKM. The CDR3 runs to 14 residues. The V and J ends lost 4 bases and 3 bases respectively, with 13 bases between them. CDR3 sequence reads: CASSWRGWGYEQYF. The CDR3 DNA reads TGTGCCAGCAGTTGGAGGGGTTGGGGCTACGAGCAGTACTTC. Full variable domain (outside the CDR3, taken from reference TRBV28 and TRBJ2-7): DVKVTQSSRYLVKRTGEKVFLECVQDMDHENMFWYRQDPGLGLRLIYFSYDVKMKEKGDIPEGYSVSREKKERFSLILESASTNQTSMYLCASSWRGWGYEQYFGPGTRLTVT.

This clonotype was observed a few times. The chain combines TRBV29-1 with TRBJ2-7, with 8 nucleotides matching TRBD1. Germline V lookup: CDR1 SQVTM, CDR2 ANQGSEA. The junction had 3 bases not matched to a gene; V was cut back by 6 bases and J by 2 bases. The length of the CDR3 is 12 residues. CDR3 amino acids: CSVGQGTYEQYF. DNA for the CDR3: TGCAGCGTCGGACAGGGAACCTACGAGCAGTACTTC.

The V and J genes are TRBV29-1 and TRBJ2-5, with D maybe TRBD2 (6 bases). The V end was cut by 0 bases, the J end by 5 bases, with 16 bases between. The CDR3 runs to 15 residues. The V gene's germline CDR1 is SQVTM and CDR2 ANQGSEA. Here the CDR3 reads CSVEDLASEGETQYF. CDR3 in DNA: TGCAGCGTTGAAGATCTGGCTAGCGAGGGGGAGACCCAGTACTTC.

This clonotype came up once. This chain uses TRBV7-2 with TRBJ1-1; possibly TRBD1 for D (6 bases). Trimming shortened V by 1 base and J by 1 base, and 10 bases separated the two germline ends. The germline V gene encodes CDR1 SGHTA and CDR2 FQGNSA. There are 15 residues in the CDR3. CDR3 nucleotides: TGTGCCAGCAGCTTAGGTCGACAGGCGAACACTGAAGCTTTCTTT. This gives the protein CASSLGRQANTEAFF. The whole variable domain, remainder taken from reference TRBV7-2 and TRBJ1-1, is GAGVSQSPSNKVTEKGKDVELRCDPISGHTALYWYRQSLGQGLEFLIYFQGNSAPDKSGLPSDRFSAERTGGSVSTLTIQRTQQEDSAVYLCASSLGRQANTEAFFGQGTRLTVV.

The chain is built from TRBV9 and TRBJ2-1; 8 bases line up with TRBD2. This CDR3 has 14 amino acids. Trimming removed 3 bases from V and 5 bases from J; junction bases left unmatched: 4. Germline lookup yields CDR1 SGDLS and CDR2 YYNGEE. The CDR3 region has the DNA TGTGCCAGCAGCGACTTAGCGGGGAACAATGAGCAGTTCTTC. Its protein is CASSDLAGNNEQFF.

The gene calls are TRBV12-3 or TRBV12-4 and TRBJ2-7; D is perhaps TRBD2 (5 bases). The CDR3 covers 17 residues. V was pared by 4 bases and J by 3 bases, with 22 bases between. CDR3 residues: CASSSHEGPWAGYEQYF. CDR3 sequence (DNA): TGTGCCAGCAGTTCCCACGAAGGTCCATGGGCGGGCTACGAGCAGTACTTC.

The chain is built from TRBV19 and TRBJ2-7; TRBD2 matches 7 bases. The V gene end was trimmed by 8 bases and the J gene end by 3 bases; junction bases not matched to a gene: 10. The CDR3 totals 14 residues. The germline gives CDR1 LNHDA, CDR2 SQIVND (reference sequence). The CDR3 DNA is TGTGCCAGTGCCATCGGAGGGAGGGTCTACGAGCAGTACTTC. Its protein product is CASAIGGRVYEQYF.